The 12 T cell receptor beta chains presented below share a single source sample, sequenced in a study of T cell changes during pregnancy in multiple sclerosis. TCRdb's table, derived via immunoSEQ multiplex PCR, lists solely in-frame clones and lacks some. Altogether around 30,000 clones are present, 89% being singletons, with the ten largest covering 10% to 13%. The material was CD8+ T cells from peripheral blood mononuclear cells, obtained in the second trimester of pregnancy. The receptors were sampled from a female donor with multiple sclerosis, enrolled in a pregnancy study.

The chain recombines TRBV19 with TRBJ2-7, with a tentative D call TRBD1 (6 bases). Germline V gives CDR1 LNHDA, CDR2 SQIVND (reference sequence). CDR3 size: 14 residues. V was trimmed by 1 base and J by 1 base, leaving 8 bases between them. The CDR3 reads CASSIGGQSYEQYF. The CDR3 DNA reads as TGTGCCAGTAGTATAGGGGGACAATCCTACGAGCAGTACTTC.

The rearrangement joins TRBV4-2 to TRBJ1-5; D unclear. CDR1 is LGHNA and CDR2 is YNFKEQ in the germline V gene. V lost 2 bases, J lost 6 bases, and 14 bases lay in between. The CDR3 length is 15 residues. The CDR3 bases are TGTGCCAGCAGCCAACTCGACGGGGTCGGTCAGCCCCAGCATTTT. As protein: CASSQLDGVGQPQHF.

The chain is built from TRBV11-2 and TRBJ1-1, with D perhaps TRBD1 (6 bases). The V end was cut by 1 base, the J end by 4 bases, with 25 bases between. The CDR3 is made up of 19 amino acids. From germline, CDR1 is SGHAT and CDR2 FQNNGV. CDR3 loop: CASSLVPLPRAYRATEAFF. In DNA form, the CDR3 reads TGTGCCAGCAGCTTAGTACCGCTCCCCAGGGCGTACAGGGCCACTGAAGCTTTCTTT.

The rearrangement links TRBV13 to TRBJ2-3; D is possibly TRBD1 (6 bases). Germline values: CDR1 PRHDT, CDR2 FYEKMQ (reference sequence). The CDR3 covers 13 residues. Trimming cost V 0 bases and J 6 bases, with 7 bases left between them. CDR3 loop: CASSLGGQDTQYF. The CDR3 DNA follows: TGTGCCAGCAGCTTAGGCGGACAGGATACGCAGTATTTT.

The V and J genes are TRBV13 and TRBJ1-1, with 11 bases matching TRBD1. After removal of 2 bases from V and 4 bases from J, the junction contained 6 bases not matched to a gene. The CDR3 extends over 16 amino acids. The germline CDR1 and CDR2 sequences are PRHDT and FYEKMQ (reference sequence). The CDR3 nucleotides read TGTGCCAGCAGCTTAAGGACAGGGGGCTCGGGCACTGAAGCTTTCTTT. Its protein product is CASSLRTGGSGTEAFF.

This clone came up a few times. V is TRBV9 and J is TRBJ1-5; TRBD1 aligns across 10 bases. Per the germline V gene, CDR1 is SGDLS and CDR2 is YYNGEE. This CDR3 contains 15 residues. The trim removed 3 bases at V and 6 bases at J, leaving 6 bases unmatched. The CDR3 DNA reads TGTGCCAGCAGCGCGACAGGGGGCGCGGGTCAGCCCCAGCATTTT. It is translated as CASSATGGAGQPQHF.

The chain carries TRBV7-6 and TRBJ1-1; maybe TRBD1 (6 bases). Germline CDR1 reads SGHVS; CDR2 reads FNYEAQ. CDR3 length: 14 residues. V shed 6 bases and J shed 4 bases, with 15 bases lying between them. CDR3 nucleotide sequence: TGTGCCAGCAGAGGAACAGGGTCCGGCACTGAAGCTTTCTTT. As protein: CASRGTGSGTEAFF.

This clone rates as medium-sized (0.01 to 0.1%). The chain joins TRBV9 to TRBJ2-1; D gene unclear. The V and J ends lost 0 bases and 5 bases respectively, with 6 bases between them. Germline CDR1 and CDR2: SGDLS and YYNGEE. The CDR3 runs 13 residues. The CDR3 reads CASSVDIHNEQFF. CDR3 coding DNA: TGTGCCAGCAGCGTAGACATACACAATGAGCAGTTCTTC.

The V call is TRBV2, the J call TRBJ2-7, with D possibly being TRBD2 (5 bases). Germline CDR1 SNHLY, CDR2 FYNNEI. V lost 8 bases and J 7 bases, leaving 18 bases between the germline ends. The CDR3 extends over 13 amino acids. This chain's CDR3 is CASFGERAGEQYF. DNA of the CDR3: TGTGCCAGCTTCGGGGAAAGAGCCGGGGAGCAGTACTTC.

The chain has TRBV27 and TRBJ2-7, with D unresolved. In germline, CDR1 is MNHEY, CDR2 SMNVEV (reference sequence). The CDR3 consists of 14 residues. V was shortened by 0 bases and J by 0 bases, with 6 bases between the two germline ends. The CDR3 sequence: CASSLSASSYEQYF. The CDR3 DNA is TGTGCCAGCAGTTTATCGGCAAGCTCCTACGAGCAGTACTTC.

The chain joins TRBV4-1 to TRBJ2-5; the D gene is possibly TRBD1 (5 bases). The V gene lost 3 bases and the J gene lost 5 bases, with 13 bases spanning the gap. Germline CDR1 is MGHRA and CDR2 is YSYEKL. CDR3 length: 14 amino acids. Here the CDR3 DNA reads TGCGCCAGCAGCCAGTTTCCAGGGTCGGAGACCCAGTACTTC. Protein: CASSQFPGSETQYF.

The CDR3 DNA sequence: TGTGCCAGCAGTAGGGGGGTAGCGGGAGTTGAGCAGTTCTTC. Protein product: CASSRGVAGVEQFF. The chain carries TRBV27 and TRBJ2-1, with TRBD2 identical over 9 bases. This CDR3 region has 14 residues. The V segment lost 5 bases and the J segment 9 bases; nucleotides outside the gene matches: 8. The germline CDR1 and CDR2 sequences are MNHEY and SMNVEV (reference sequence).